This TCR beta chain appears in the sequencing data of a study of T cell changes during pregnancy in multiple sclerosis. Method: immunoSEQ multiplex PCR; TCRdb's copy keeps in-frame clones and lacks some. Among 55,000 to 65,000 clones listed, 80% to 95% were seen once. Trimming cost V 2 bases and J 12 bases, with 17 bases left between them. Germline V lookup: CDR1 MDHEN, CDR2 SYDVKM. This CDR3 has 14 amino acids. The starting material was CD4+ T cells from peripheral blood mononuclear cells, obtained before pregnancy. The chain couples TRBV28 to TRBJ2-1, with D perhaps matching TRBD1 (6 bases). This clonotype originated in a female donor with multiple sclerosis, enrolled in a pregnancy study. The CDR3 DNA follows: TGTGCCAGCAGTTTACAGCCCCCGTTACAGGGGCAGTTCTTC. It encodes CASSLQPPLQGQFF.